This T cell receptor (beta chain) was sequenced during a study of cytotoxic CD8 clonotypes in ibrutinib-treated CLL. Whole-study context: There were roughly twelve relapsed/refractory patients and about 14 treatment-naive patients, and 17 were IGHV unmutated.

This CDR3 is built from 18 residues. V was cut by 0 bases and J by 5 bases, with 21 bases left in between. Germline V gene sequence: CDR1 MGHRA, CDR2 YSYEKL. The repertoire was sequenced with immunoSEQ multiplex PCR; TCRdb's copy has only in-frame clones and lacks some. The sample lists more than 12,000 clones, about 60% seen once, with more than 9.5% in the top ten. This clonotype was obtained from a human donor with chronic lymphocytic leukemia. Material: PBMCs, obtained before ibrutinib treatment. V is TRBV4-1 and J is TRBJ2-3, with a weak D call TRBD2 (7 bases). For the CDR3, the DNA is TGCGCCAGCAGCCAAGATGGAGGGGGGGGCATTCACAAAGATACGCAGTATTTT. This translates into CASSQDGGGGIHKDTQYF.